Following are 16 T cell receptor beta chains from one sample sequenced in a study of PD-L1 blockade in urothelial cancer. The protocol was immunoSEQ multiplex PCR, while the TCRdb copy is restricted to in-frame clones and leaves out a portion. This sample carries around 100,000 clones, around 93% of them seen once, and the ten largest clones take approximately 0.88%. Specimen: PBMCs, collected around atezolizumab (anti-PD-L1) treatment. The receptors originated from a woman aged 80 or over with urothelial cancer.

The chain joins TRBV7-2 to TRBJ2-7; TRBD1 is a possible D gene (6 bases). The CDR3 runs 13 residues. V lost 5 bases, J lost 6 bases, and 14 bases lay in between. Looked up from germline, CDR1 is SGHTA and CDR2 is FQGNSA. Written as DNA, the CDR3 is TGTGCCAGCAGCCCCCGCAGGGGCCGCGAGCAGTACTTC. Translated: CASSPRRGREQYF.

The CDR3 reads CARTSTGEGYTF. In DNA, the CDR3 is TGTGCCAGAACCTCGACAGGGGAAGGCTACACCTTC. This rearrangement joins TRBV2 to TRBJ1-2; 8 bases fit TRBD1. The CDR3 covers 12 residues. In germline, CDR1 is SNHLY, CDR2 FYNNEI. Trimming at V came to 9 bases and at J to 8 bases, leaving 8 bases not matched to a gene.

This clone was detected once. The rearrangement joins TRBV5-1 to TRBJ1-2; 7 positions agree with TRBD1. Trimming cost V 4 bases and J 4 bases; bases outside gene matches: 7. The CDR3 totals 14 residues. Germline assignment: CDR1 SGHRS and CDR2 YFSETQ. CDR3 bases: TGCGCCAGCAGCACGGAGACAGGGACCTATGGCTACACCTTC. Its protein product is CASSTETGTYGYTF.

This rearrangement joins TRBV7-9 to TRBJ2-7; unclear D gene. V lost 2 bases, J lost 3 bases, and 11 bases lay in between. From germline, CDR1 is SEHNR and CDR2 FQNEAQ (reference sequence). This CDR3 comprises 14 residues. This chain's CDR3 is CASSLRGLVYEQYF. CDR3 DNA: TGTGCCAGCAGCTTACGCGGCCTTGTCTACGAGCAGTACTTC.

The CDR3 DNA is TGTGCCAGCTCACCAGGGACTCCGGTCACTGAAGCTTTCTTT. Amino acids: CASSPGTPVTEAFF. The rearrangement uses TRBV18 and TRBJ1-1; weak D call: TRBD1 (5 bases). Trimming took 2 bases from V and 4 from J, leaving 11 bases between them. Germline V CDR1 and CDR2: KGHSH, LQKENI. CDR3 length: 14 amino acids.

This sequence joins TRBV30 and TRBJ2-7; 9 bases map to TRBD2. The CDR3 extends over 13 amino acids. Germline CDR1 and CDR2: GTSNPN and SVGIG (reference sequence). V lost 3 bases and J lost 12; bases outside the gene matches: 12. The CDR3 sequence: CAWRPLLSGGLYF. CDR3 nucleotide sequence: TGTGCCTGGAGACCCCTTCTAAGCGGGGGGTTGTACTTC.

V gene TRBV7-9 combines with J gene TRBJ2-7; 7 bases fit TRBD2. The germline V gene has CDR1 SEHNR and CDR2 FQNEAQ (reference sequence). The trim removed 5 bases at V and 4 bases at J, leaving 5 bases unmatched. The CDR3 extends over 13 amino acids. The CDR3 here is CASSTSGAYEQYF. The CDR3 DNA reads TGTGCCAGCAGCACCAGCGGGGCATACGAGCAGTACTTC. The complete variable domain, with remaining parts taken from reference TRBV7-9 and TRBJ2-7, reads DTGVSQNPRHKITKRGQNVTFRCDPISEHNRLYWYRQTLGQGPEFLTYFQNEAQLEKSRLLSDRFSAERPKGSFSTLEIQRTEQGDSAMYLCASSTSGAYEQYFGPGTRLTVT.

For the CDR3, the DNA is TGTGCCATCAGTGAGATCGACAGGGGGCAGGCTAACTATGGCTACACCTTC. It specifies CAISEIDRGQANYGYTF. This chain joins TRBV10-3 and TRBJ1-2; TRBD1 aligns across 10 bases. The CDR3 contains 17 residues. The ends lost 2 bases at V and 0 bases at J; junction bases unmatched: 6. Germline V lookup: CDR1 ENHRY, CDR2 SYGVKD.

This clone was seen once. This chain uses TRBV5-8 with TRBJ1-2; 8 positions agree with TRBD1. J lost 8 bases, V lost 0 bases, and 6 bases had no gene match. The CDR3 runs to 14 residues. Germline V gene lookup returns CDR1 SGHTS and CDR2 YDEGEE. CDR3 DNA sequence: TGTGCCAGCAGCTTGGCTGCAGGGGGCTTGGGCTACACCTTC. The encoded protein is CASSLAAGGLGYTF.

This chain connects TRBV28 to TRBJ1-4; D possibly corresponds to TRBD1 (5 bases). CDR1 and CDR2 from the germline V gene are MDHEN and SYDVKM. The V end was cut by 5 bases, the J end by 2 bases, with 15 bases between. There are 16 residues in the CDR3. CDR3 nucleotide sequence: TGTGCCAGCAGTCCGGGGGGGGTGGGCACTAATGAAAAACTGTTTTTT. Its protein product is CASSPGGVGTNEKLFF.

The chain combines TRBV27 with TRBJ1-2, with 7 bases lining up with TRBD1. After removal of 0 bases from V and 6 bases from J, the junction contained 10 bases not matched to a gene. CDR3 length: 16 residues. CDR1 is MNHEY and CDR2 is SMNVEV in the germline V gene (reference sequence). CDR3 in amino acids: CASSLSPAARGDGYTF. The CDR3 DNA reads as TGTGCCAGCAGTTTATCTCCCGCGGCCAGGGGGGATGGCTACACCTTC.

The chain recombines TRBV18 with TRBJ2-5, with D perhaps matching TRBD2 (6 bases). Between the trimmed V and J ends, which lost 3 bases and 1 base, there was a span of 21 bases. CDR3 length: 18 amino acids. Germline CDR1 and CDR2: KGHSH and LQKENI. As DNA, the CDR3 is TGTGCCAGCTCACCCGCCTGGGGCTTGGCGGGGAGCCAAGAGACCCAGTACTTC. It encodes CASSPAWGLAGSQETQYF.

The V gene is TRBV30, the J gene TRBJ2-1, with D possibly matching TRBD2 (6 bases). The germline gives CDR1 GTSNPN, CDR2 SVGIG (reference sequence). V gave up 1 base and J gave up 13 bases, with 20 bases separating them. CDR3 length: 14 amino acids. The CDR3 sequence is CAWSDGAGSLRQFF. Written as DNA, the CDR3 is TGTGCCTGGAGTGACGGAGCGGGCTCCCTGCGTCAGTTCTTC.

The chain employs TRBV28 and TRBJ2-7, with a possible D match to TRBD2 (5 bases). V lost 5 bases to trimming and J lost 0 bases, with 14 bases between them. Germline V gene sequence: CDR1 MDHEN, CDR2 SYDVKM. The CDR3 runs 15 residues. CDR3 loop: CASSPFVGLSYEQYF. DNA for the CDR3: TGTGCCAGCAGTCCCTTCGTAGGACTCTCCTACGAGCAGTACTTC.

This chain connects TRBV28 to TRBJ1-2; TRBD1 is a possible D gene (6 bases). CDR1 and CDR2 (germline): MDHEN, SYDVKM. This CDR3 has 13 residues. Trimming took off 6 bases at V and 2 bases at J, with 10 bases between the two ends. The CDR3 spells CASSPDRNYGYTF. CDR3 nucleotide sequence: TGTGCCAGCAGCCCCGACAGGAACTATGGCTACACCTTC.

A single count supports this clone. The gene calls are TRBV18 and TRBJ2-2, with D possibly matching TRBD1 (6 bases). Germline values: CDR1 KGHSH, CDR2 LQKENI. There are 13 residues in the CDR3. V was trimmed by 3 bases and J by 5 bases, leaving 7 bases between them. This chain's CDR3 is CASSPGQTGELFF. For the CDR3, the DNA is TGTGCCAGCTCACCTGGACAGACCGGGGAGCTGTTTTTT.